These T cell receptor beta chains were read from a single sample in a study of blood T cell repertoires in COVID-19. The assay was immunoSEQ multiplex PCR, and TCRdb's table has in-frame clones only and misses some. The data hold 230,000 or so clones, with roughly 90% observed a single time. Sequencing was performed on PBMCs or T cells enriched from blood (not recorded which). The origin of the receptors is a young woman who had recovered from COVID-19. CDR3s include the opening cysteine and the closing phenylalanine or tryptophan. Each record gives: J gene, V gene, CDR3 protein.

TRBJ1-2	TRBV18	CASSLGGRGFDGYTF
TRBJ2-1	TRBV19	CASSPQGARQNQQFF
TRBJ1-5	TRBV4-1	CASSRGQGSNQPQHF
TRBJ1-6	TRBV29-1	CSVEEGSNSPLHF
TRBJ2-5	TRBV11-2	CASSLNREETQYF
TRBJ2-3	TRBV13	CASSSWDRDPLGSDTQYF
TRBJ1-3	TRBV6-5	CASSLARDSGNTIYF
TRBJ1-2	TRBV10-1	CASSELRGPF
TRBJ2-1	TRBV5-1	CASSLAASGGAHEQFF
TRBJ2-5	TRBV5-1	CASSEVTGAETQYF
TRBJ2-2	TRBV5-1	CASRTGAGELFF
TRBJ1-5	TRBV7-6	CASSLEQGNQPQHF
TRBJ1-5	TRBV7-2	CASSTRTGSGQPQHF
TRBJ2-3	TRBV7-9	CASSPSRGFSTDTQYF
TRBJ1-1	TRBV24-1	CATRIPGTGNTEAFF
TRBJ2-3	TRBV7-2	CASSLRLGGTDTQYF
TRBJ1-1	TRBV6-2/TRBV6-3	CASSYGQGGNTEAFF
TRBJ1-1	TRBV19	CASSTAGGLGEAFF
TRBJ1-2	TRBV13	CASSQARQGNYGYTF
TRBJ2-3	TRBV2	CASEGAGGRADTQYF
TRBJ2-7	TRBV12-3/TRBV12-4	CASSLTEPYEQYF
TRBJ1-5	TRBV7-2	CASSLALGGDQPQHF
TRBJ1-2	TRBV6-1	CASSEPRGARESYGYTF
TRBJ2-7	TRBV19	CASSLAGDSPYEQYF
TRBJ1-1	TRBV20-1	CSASPGTEKSPEAFF